This TCR beta chain originates from a study of CD8 T cells in Susac syndrome. While CD8+ and CD4+ T cells were isolated negatively, TEMRA cells were enriched by FACS. Random hexamers were used to reverse transcribe 0.5 to 1 ug of RNA. TCRdb processed the immunoSEQ multiplex PCR reads anew with MiXCR; each CDR3 protein has one entry. The table lists about 200,000 distinct CDR3 sequences, around 90% of them singletons. Study-wide results and caveats: The number of individuals included in the study's TCR sequencing and HLA analysis was acknowledged as relatively small.

About this clonotype itself: The antigen is undetermined.

Sequences were obtained from CD8+ T cells from PBMCs. The TCR originated in a human donor with multiple sclerosis.

The CDR3 reads CASSTRRLDSQGLYGYTF. CDR3 DNA: TGTGCCAGTAGTACACGCCGACTCGACAGCCAAGGTCTCTATGGCTACACCTTC. The V and J genes are TRBV19 and TRBJ1-2; D is perhaps TRBD1 (5 bases). The CDR3 has 18 residues. Per the germline V gene, CDR1 is LNHDA and CDR2 is SQIVND (reference sequence). Trimming shortened V by 4 bases and J by 4 bases, and 25 bases separated the two germline ends.